A single T cell receptor beta chain is shown here with its context. From the 5' RACE reads, TCRdb lists one entry per CDR3 protein and no DNA. The ten top clones account for 15% to 20%, within a sample of over 100,000 distinct CDR3 sequences. CDR3 length: 14 amino acids. Germline assignment: CDR1 SGDLS and CDR2 YYNGEE. This specimen comes from a study of T cells expressing NK-cell markers. Study at large: Sequenced donors, eight in total, included seven who were HCMV-seropositive and one who was seronegative.

The TCR was taken from a woman aged 18-69 years in good health. The chain has TRBV9 and TRBJ2-7. Sample: blood T cells: a sorted CD56 or NKG2C T cell subset, CD4+ or CD8+ T cells, or bulk PBMC T cells (not recorded which). The CDR3 is CASSVEDGPYEQYF.